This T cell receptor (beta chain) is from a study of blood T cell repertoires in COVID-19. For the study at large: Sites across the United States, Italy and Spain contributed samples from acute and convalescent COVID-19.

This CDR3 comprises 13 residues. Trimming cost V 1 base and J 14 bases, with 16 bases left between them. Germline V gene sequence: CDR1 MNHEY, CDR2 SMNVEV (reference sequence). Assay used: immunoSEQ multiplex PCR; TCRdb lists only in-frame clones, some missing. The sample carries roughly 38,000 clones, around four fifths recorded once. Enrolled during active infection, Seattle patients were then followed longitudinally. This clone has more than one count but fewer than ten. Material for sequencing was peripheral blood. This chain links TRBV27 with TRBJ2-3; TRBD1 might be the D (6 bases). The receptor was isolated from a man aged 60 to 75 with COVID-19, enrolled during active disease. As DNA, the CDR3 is TGTGCCAGCAGTTTATTCCGGGACACGGATCGGTATTTT. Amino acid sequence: CASSLFRDTDRYF.